Below, 17 T cell receptor beta chains from the same sample are listed, as sequenced in a study of blood T cell repertoires in COVID-19 (dated by TCRdb to the early 2020s). Receptors were amplified or captured by the immunoSEQ multiplex PCR assay. The clones in this table, taken by TCRdb from immuneACCESS, are in-frame only. Not every clone is retained; where verified, under half of the shortfall comes from an unresolved V gene, and the cause of the rest is unknown. The sample records 150,000 to 200,000 clones, approximately 88% of which are singletons. Roughly 4.9% of the sample is held by the ten biggest clonotypes. The sample consisted of PBMCs or T cells enriched from blood (not recorded which). These receptor sequences come from a man aged 65 to 79 who had been exposed to COVID-19.

The chain is built from TRBV20-1 and TRBJ2-1; D gene uncertain. Between the trimmed V and J ends, which lost 1 base and 10 bases, there was a span of 8 bases. CDR1 is DFQATT and CDR2 is SNEGSKA in the germline V gene (reference sequence). The length of the CDR3 is 11 residues. The CDR3 bases are TGCAGTGCTAGAGTTGGCGGAGAGCAGTTCTTC. It encodes CSARVGGEQFF.

The chain recombines TRBV4-1 with TRBJ2-1; the match to TRBD2 covers 7 bases. The V gene's germline CDR1 is MGHRA and CDR2 YSYEKL. The CDR3 is 16 amino acids. V lost 0 bases and J lost 2; bases outside the gene matches: 4. The CDR3 nucleotides read TGCGCCAGCAGCCAAGAGTCGCTAGCGGCCTACAATGAGCAGTTCTTC. Its protein is CASSQESLAAYNEQFF.

The rearrangement uses TRBV11-2 and TRBJ2-5; 10 bases map to TRBD1. From germline, CDR1 is SGHAT and CDR2 FQNNGV. The junction had 9 bases not matched to a gene; V was cut back by 5 bases and J by 0 bases. CDR3 length: 17 residues. CDR3 sequence: CASSPYGTGAYQETQYF. CDR3 DNA sequence: TGTGCCAGCAGCCCTTACGGGACAGGGGCGTACCAAGAGACCCAGTACTTC.

The chain couples TRBV10-1 to TRBJ2-3; D remains unclear. Germline V CDR1 and CDR2: WNHNN, SYGVQD (reference sequence). The CDR3 contains 13 residues. V lost 4 bases and J lost 2, with 7 bases in between. This chain's CDR3 is CASSGKATDTQYF. The CDR3, as DNA: TGCGCCAGCAGTGGAAAAGCCACAGATACGCAGTATTTT.

The rearrangement links TRBV27 to TRBJ2-7; TRBD2 might be the D (6 bases). The CDR3 runs to 13 residues. V was cut by 6 bases and J by 3 bases, with 12 bases left in between. The germline V gene has CDR1 MNHEY and CDR2 SMNVEV (reference sequence). The CDR3 sequence is CASRLSGGYEQYF. CDR3 DNA: TGTGCCAGCAGACTGTCCGGGGGCTACGAGCAGTACTTC.

The V call is TRBV5-5, the J call TRBJ2-7; 11 nucleotides match TRBD1. This CDR3 has 15 residues. The germline gives CDR1 SGHKS, CDR2 YYEKEE (reference sequence). V shed 4 bases and J 3 bases; nucleotides not matched to a gene: 6. This CDR3 is CASSNTGTGGYEQYF. The CDR3 DNA reads as TGTGCCAGCAGCAACACAGGGACAGGGGGCTACGAGCAGTACTTC.

The chain combines TRBV6-5 with TRBJ1-1; possibly TRBD1 for D (6 bases). The CDR3 runs 12 residues. V was trimmed by 5 bases and J by 4 bases, leaving 8 bases between them. CDR1 and CDR2 from the germline V gene are MNHEY and SVGAGI. The DNA of the CDR3 is TGTGCCAGCAGTCCACAGGGCACTGAAGCTTTCTTT. It yields the protein CASSPQGTEAFF.

The J gene is TRBJ1-3, the V gene TRBV24-1; 9 nucleotides agree with TRBD1. Germline CDR1 is KGHDR and CDR2 is SFDVKD. V lost 4 bases and J lost 2; bases outside the gene matches: 5. CDR3 size: 16 residues. The CDR3 loop reads CATSEDRGAAGNTIYF. The CDR3 coding sequence is TGTGCCACCAGTGAGGACAGGGGCGCTGCTGGAAACACCATATATTTT.

This chain uses TRBV11-2 with TRBJ1-4; the D is unclear. Germline V gives CDR1 SGHAT, CDR2 FQNNGV. V lost 7 bases, J lost 6 bases, and 15 bases lay in between. There are 14 residues in the CDR3. The CDR3: CASTPRLGDEKLFF. The CDR3 DNA reads as TGTGCCAGCACCCCCCGGCTCGGAGATGAAAAACTGTTTTTT.

V is TRBV11-2 and J is TRBJ1-1, with 7 bases fitting TRBD1. V lost 5 bases and J lost 5; bases outside the gene matches: 11. The germline gives CDR1 SGHAT, CDR2 FQNNGV. The CDR3 is made up of 15 amino acids. The CDR3 spells CASSRDRERWTEAFF. The CDR3 DNA sequence: TGTGCCAGCAGCCGCGACAGGGAAAGATGGACTGAAGCTTTCTTT.

This clone has just a few counts. The chain joins TRBV10-1 to TRBJ2-7; 11 bases are a match to TRBD1. Per the germline V gene, CDR1 is WNHNN and CDR2 is SYGVQD (reference sequence). The junction had 5 bases not matched to a gene; V was cut back by 6 bases and J by 1 base. The CDR3 spans 15 residues. CDR3 sequence (DNA): TGCGCCAGCAGCCCTGGACAGGGGGCTTCCTACGAGCAGTACTTC. It translates to CASSPGQGASYEQYF.

This rearrangement joins TRBV2 to TRBJ2-3; 7 nucleotides match TRBD1. CDR1 is SNHLY and CDR2 is FYNNEI in the germline V gene. This CDR3 contains 13 residues. The trim removed 7 bases at V and 4 bases at J, leaving 5 bases unmatched. The CDR3 DNA sequence: TGTGCCAGCATGGTCCAGGGGGCAGATACGCAGTATTTT. Protein product: CASMVQGADTQYF.

The V gene is TRBV19, the J gene TRBJ1-6, with a possible D match to TRBD1 (6 bases). The V end was cut by 2 bases, the J end by 8 bases, with 13 bases between. This CDR3 has 15 amino acids. CDR1 and CDR2 from the germline V gene are LNHDA and SQIVND (reference sequence). The CDR3 nucleotides are TGTGCCAGTAGTATATCCGGCAGGGGTGATTCACCCCTCCACTTT. Amino acids: CASSISGRGDSPLHF.

The chain uses TRBV19 and TRBJ1-1; D might be TRBD1 (5 bases). This CDR3 is built from 12 residues. Trimming cost V 2 bases and J 7 bases, with 8 bases left between them. Germline CDR1 LNHDA, CDR2 SQIVND (reference sequence). This chain's CDR3 is CASSIPGNEAFF. For the CDR3, the DNA is TGTGCCAGTAGTATACCAGGGAATGAAGCTTTCTTT.

The rearrangement joins TRBV19 to TRBJ1-1; perhaps TRBD1 as D (5 bases). The CDR3 runs 12 residues. V was trimmed by 6 bases and J by 4 bases, leaving 9 bases between them. The V gene's germline CDR1 is LNHDA and CDR2 SQIVND (reference sequence). CDR3 coding DNA: TGTGCCAGTAGGGAAAGGGGCACTGAAGCTTTCTTT. It encodes CASRERGTEAFF.

V gene TRBV4-2 combines with J gene TRBJ2-5; possible D gene TRBD2, 6 bases. This CDR3 has 17 amino acids. Trimming left V 2 bases short and J 4 bases short, with 20 bases between. Per the germline V gene, CDR1 is LGHNA and CDR2 is YNFKEQ. CDR3 nucleotides: TGTGCCAGCAGCCAATCACCGGGACCCGGGGGAGGAGAGACCCAGTACTTC. Translating it yields CASSQSPGPGGGETQYF.

The chain is built from TRBV24-1 and TRBJ1-1; a weak D match, TRBD1 (6 bases). Germline V lookup: CDR1 KGHDR, CDR2 SFDVKD. V lost 9 bases and J 3 bases, leaving 13 bases between the germline ends. The CDR3 loop spans 13 amino acids. For the CDR3, the DNA is TGTGCCACCCTTCCTCAGGGGCACACTGAAGCTTTCTTT. Translating it yields CATLPQGHTEAFF.